Following are 21 T cell receptor beta chains from one sample sequenced in a study of blood T cells in healthy people across ages. A second PCR of roughly 7 to 11 cycles used a sample-barcoded 5' primer and a J-beta primer mix. TCRdb reanalysed the 5' RACE reads using MiXCR and keeps one entry per CDR3 protein. The table has 450,000 to 650,000 distinct CDR3 sequences, around 24% seen once; the top ten hold less than 9%. The data were also submitted as part of a second study, on T cells of mothers and their children.

Sample: blood. The receptors stem from a boy younger than 18 in good health.

In its sample, this clonotype was seen a few times. This chain uses TRBV12-3 or TRBV12-4 with TRBJ2-1; TRBD2 matches at 8 bases. CDR3 length: 12 amino acids. V trimming: 6 bases; J trimming: 7 bases; junction bases outside the gene matches: 2. The CDR3 here is CASRRGGNEQFF. CDR3 in DNA: TGTGCCAGCAGACGGGGGGGGAATGAGCAGTTCTTC.

The chain joins TRBV14 to TRBJ2-7; 7 nucleotides match TRBD1. V was pared by 1 base and J by 3 bases, with 9 bases of the junction left unmatched. Germline V gene data show CDR1 as SGHDN and CDR2 as FVKESK. The CDR3 length is 16 residues. The CDR3 loop reads CASSQVIRTGLYEQYF. The CDR3 bases are TGTGCCAGCAGCCAAGTTATTCGGACAGGACTCTACGAGCAGTACTTC.

The V and J genes are TRBV7-6 and TRBJ2-5; tentative D call: TRBD1 (5 bases). Looked up from germline, CDR1 is SGHVS and CDR2 is FNYEAQ. The CDR3 runs 16 residues. Trimming left V 5 bases short and J 0 bases short, with 16 bases between. DNA of the CDR3: TGTGCCAGCAGCCCCCGGATGAACAGGAACCAAGAGACCCAGTACTTC. This encodes CASSPRMNRNQETQYF.

This clonotype was picked up a small number of times. The chain joins TRBV14 to TRBJ2-1, with D unclear. The DNA end favors TRBJ2-5, so the J call may be wrong. CDR3 length equals 15 residues. CDR1 and CDR2 from the germline V gene are SGHDN and FVKESK. DNA for the CDR3: TGTGCCAGCAGCCAAGATCGGCTAGTTGGGGAGACCCAGTACTTC. Its translation is CASSQDRLVGETQYF.

This clonotype was picked up one time. This rearrangement joins TRBV19 to TRBJ2-3, with D perhaps TRBD1 (6 bases). Looked up from germline, CDR1 is LNHDA and CDR2 is SQIVND (reference sequence). The V end lost 5 bases, the J end lost 4 bases, and 22 bases lay between the germline ends. This CDR3 is 17 amino acids long. The chain's CDR3 is CASSPLPGRGIADTQYF. In nucleotides, the CDR3 is TGTGCCAGTAGTCCGCTCCCGGGCAGGGGAATTGCAGATACGCAGTATTTT.

The chain is built from TRBV12-3 or TRBV12-4 and TRBJ2-2; TRBD2 agrees at 8 bases. The CDR3 contains 15 residues. The V and J ends lost 5 bases and 1 base, in that order; junction bases with no gene match: 3. CDR3 protein: CASSHGGGNTGELFF. CDR3 DNA sequence: TGTGCCAGCAGTCACGGGGGGGGGAACACCGGGGAGCTGTTTTTT.

This clonotype appeared a few times. The chain is built from TRBV27 and TRBJ2-3, with 7 positions matching TRBD2. The V and J ends lost 8 bases and 4 bases, in that order; junction bases with no gene match: 12. There are 15 residues in the CDR3. CDR1 and CDR2 (germline): MNHEY, SMNVEV (reference sequence). The DNA for the CDR3 is TGTGCCAGCGCCTTGGGGGGGAGGGACGCAGATACGCAGTATTTT. Translating gives CASALGGRDADTQYF.

This clonotype came up a few times. One end of the junction is discordant with germline, which a read error may explain. The rearrangement uses TRBV12-3 or TRBV12-4 and TRBJ1-6; a weak D match, TRBD1 (5 bases). The CDR3 spans 16 residues. The CDR3 loop reads CASSLQGGSYGSLLHF. The CDR3 bases are TGTGCCAGCAGTTTGCAGGGAGGTTCGTACGGGTCACTCCTCCACTTT.

This clonotype was seen only a few times. The chain is built from TRBV20-1 and TRBJ2-5; no definite D call. The DNA matches TRBJ2-7 better at its end, which makes the J call doubtful. CDR1 DFQATT and CDR2 SNEGSKA come from the germline V gene (reference sequence). This CDR3 is 13 amino acids long. CDR3 region: CSARESGSYEQYF. CDR3 bases: TGCAGTGCTAGAGAATCAGGCTCCTACGAGCAGTACTTC.

This clonotype came up a few times. The rearrangement links TRBV19 to TRBJ2-4, with TRBD1 matching 8 bases. Trimming at V came to 5 bases and at J to 2 bases, leaving 8 bases not matched to a gene. Germline CDR1 is LNHDA and CDR2 is SQIVND (reference sequence). The CDR3 sequence is 16 residues long. The CDR3 is CASSDRTGITKNIQYF. For the CDR3, the DNA is TGTGCCAGTAGTGATCGGACAGGGATAACCAAAAACATTCAGTACTTC.

This clonotype was observed a few times. The chain combines TRBV29-1 with TRBJ1-1; D is ambiguous. Trimming removed 4 bases at V and 0 bases at J, with 9 bases between. This CDR3 has 13 residues. The germline gives CDR1 SQVTM, CDR2 ANQGSEA. This chain's CDR3 is CSVAGRMNTEAFF. In DNA, the CDR3 is TGCAGCGTTGCAGGACGGATGAACACTGAAGCTTTCTTT.

The CDR3 is CAKEKNRGGGEQFF. The CDR3 nucleotides read TGTGCCAAGGAGAAAAACAGGGGTGGGGGTGAGCAGTTCTTC. The chain carries TRBV30 and TRBJ2-1; 7 nucleotides match TRBD1. V shed 8 bases and J 9 bases; nucleotides not matched to a gene: 16. Germline V lookup: CDR1 GTSNPN, CDR2 SVGIG (reference sequence). CDR3 length: 14 residues.

The V call is TRBV7-9, the J call TRBJ2-1; TRBD2 might be the D (6 bases). Looked up from germline, CDR1 is SEHNR and CDR2 is FQNEAQ (reference sequence). CDR3 length: 16 amino acids. The V and J ends lost 4 bases and 0 bases respectively, with 13 bases between them. As DNA, the CDR3 is TGTGCCAGCAGCTCATCGGGACTGAGCTCCTACAATGAGCAGTTCTTC. As protein: CASSSSGLSSYNEQFF.

This clonotype was detected a few times. CDR3 loop: CASSLDLLAKNIQYF. The CDR3, as DNA: TGTGCCAGCAGCTTAGATCTCTTAGCCAAAAACATTCAGTACTTC. J is TRBJ2-4 and V is TRBV7-2; D gene uncertain. The CDR3 has 15 amino acids. The V and J ends lost 1 base and 0 bases respectively, with 7 bases between them. Germline CDR1 and CDR2: SGHTA and FQGNSA. The variable domain in full, completed from reference TRBV7-2 and TRBJ2-4, reads GAGVSQSPSNKVTEKGKDVELRCDPISGHTALYWYRQSLGQGLEFLIYFQGNSAPDKSGLPSDRFSAERTGGSVSTLTIQRTQQEDSAVYLCASSLDLLAKNIQYFGAGTRLSVL.

This clonotype appeared many times. The gene calls are TRBV20-1 and TRBJ2-3; D gene unclear. This CDR3 has 17 residues. Germline CDR1 is DFQATT and CDR2 is SNEGSKA (reference sequence). V was trimmed by 2 bases and J by 0 bases, leaving 18 bases between them. CDR3 nucleotide sequence: TGCAGTGCTAGATCAATATTGGGAACCGCTAGCACAGATACGCAGTATTTT. Amino acids: CSARSILGTASTDTQYF.

The V gene is TRBV20-1, the J gene TRBJ2-1; the match to TRBD2 covers 10 bases. V lost 3 bases and J lost 6; bases outside the gene matches: 8. Germline V CDR1 and CDR2: DFQATT, SNEGSKA (reference sequence). CDR3 length: 15 amino acids. The CDR3 DNA is TGCAGTGCTAGTGTAACTAGCGGGATAATCAATGAGCAGTTCTTC. It specifies CSASVTSGIINEQFF.

This chain links TRBV3-1 with TRBJ2-5, with 12 bases that match TRBD2. This CDR3 is built from 16 residues. Germline V gene data show CDR1 as LGHDT and CDR2 as YNNKEL (reference sequence). The J segment lost 2 bases and the V segment lost 2 bases, leaving 3 bases of the junction unmatched. The CDR3 reads CASSQPGTSGQETQYF. The CDR3 DNA is TGTGCCAGCAGCCAACCTGGGACTAGCGGGCAAGAGACCCAGTACTTC.

This clonotype has a handful of counts. The V gene is TRBV24-1, the J gene TRBJ2-5, with 10 bases identical to TRBD2. Per germline, CDR1 KGHDR and CDR2 SFDVKD. V shed 3 bases and J 5 bases; nucleotides not matched to a gene: 2. The CDR3 runs to 14 residues. CDR3 in amino acids: CATSDPSGSETQYF. CDR3 nucleotides: TGTGCCACCAGTGATCCTAGCGGGAGCGAGACCCAGTACTTC.

The V and J genes are TRBV6-5 and TRBJ1-1; possibly TRBD1 for D (6 bases). Germline V lookup: CDR1 MNHEY, CDR2 SVGAGI. This CDR3 is 13 amino acids long. Trimming took off 8 bases at V and 1 base at J, with 11 bases between the two ends. CDR3 sequence: CASQQGRNTEAFF. Here the CDR3 DNA reads TGTGCCAGCCAACAGGGACGGAACACTGAAGCTTTCTTT.

This chain uses TRBV12-5 with TRBJ1-1, with no clear D. The V end was cut by 3 bases, the J end by 2 bases, with 7 bases between. Per germline, CDR1 LGHNT and CDR2 FRNRAP. CDR3 size: 13 residues. Here the CDR3 reads CASGLRENTEAFF. For the CDR3, the DNA is TGTGCTAGTGGTTTAAGGGAAAACACTGAAGCTTTCTTT.

The rearrangement uses TRBV7-2 and TRBJ2-1, with 11 positions matching TRBD2. V dropped 7 bases and J dropped 4; count of bases not matched to a gene: 3. CDR3 length: 14 amino acids. Germline V gene data show CDR1 as SGHTA and CDR2 as FQGNSA. The CDR3, as DNA: TGTGCCAGCAAGACTAGCGGGATATACAATGAGCAGTTCTTC. It is translated as CASKTSGIYNEQFF.